A selection of T cell receptor beta chains follows, all from one sample in a study of blood T cell repertoires in COVID-19. Only in-frame clones appear in the TCRdb table, and some are missing; sequencing was by immunoSEQ multiplex PCR. The table includes fewer than 150,000 clones, approximately 80% detected once. Sequencing was carried out using peripheral blood. These receptors came from a woman aged 80 or over in a cohort sampled during active or convalescent COVID-19. Both conserved end residues are part of each CDR3. D genes are given only for firm matches. Clone size is not always given. Where it is, it says once, few, many or a class for expanded clones.

clone size,D gene,V gene,J gene,CDR3 length,CDR3 DNA,CDR3 protein
.,.,TRBV9,TRBJ2-5,17,TGTGCCAGCAGCGTAGGAACATTTGCAGATCCCCAAGAGACCCAGTACTTC,CASSVGTFADPQETQYF
.,TRBD1,TRBV5-1,TRBJ1-4,15,TGCGCCAGCAGCTTGGGGGGGACAGCAGATGAAAAACTGTTTTTT,CASSLGGTADEKLFF
once,.,TRBV19,TRBJ1-3,17,TGTGCCAGTACCCTTCGGGCAGGGCTATTCTCTGGAAACACCATATATTTT,CASTLRAGLFSGNTIYF
once,.,TRBV7-3,TRBJ2-6,16,TGTGCCAGCAGCTTAGAGGGCGCCTCTGGGGCCAACGTCCTGACTTTC,CASSLEGASGANVLTF
.,TRBD2,TRBV5-1,TRBJ2-2,17,TGCGCCAGCAGCTTAGAACCTAGCGGGGGAAACACCGGGGAGCTGTTTTTT,CASSLEPSGGNTGELFF
.,.,TRBV29-1,TRBJ2-3,14,TGCAGCGCTGAGCGCCAGTCGGGAGCAGATACGCAGTATTTT,CSAERQSGADTQYF
.,TRBD1,TRBV7-9,TRBJ2-3,15,TGTGCCAGCAGCAAGGGGACAGGGAGGGAAGATACGCAGTATTTT,CASSKGTGREDTQYF
once,.,TRBV14,TRBJ2-3,17,TGTGCCAGCAGCCAAGAATTTTTCAGACAGTCCACAGATACGCAGTATTTT,CASSQEFFRQSTDTQYF
.,TRBD1,TRBV6-5,TRBJ1-5,15,TGTGCATGCCGGCCGGGACAGGGGAGCAATCAGCCCCAGCATTTT,CACRPGQGSNQPQHF
.,.,TRBV6-1,TRBJ2-5,17,.,CASSDFRGGTNIKTQYF
.,TRBD1,TRBV27,TRBJ2-3,16,TGTGCCAGCAGTTTATACCCGGGACAGGGTACGGATACGCAGTATTTT,CASSLYPGQGTDTQYF
.,TRBD2,TRBV5-8,TRBJ2-7,14,TGTGCCAGCAGCCGGGGGGGGAGCTCCTACGAGCAGTACTTC,CASSRGGSSYEQYF
.,.,TRBV30,TRBJ2-4,14,TGTGCCTGGACGCCCCAGGGGCATAAAAACATTCAGTACTTC,CAWTPQGHKNIQYF
.,TRBD1,TRBV6-6,TRBJ1-5,15,TGTGCCAGCTTGCGAGGACAGGGATCTTCTCAGCCCCAGCATTTT,CASLRGQGSSQPQHF
.,TRBD1,TRBV14,TRBJ1-4,15,TGTGCCAGCAGCGAGTTTGGACAGGCTAATGAAAAACTGTTTTTT,CASSEFGQANEKLFF
few,.,TRBV9,TRBJ1-4,14,TGTGCCAGCAGCGTAGGTGGGCCAGCAGAAAAACTGTTTTTT,CASSVGGPAEKLFF
.,TRBD1,TRBV6-5,TRBJ2-1,13,TGTGCCAGCAGTAACCGACAGGGGAATGAGCAGTTCTTC,CASSNRQGNEQFF
.,.,TRBV18,TRBJ2-1,16,TGTGCCAGCTCACCAAACAGGGGGGGGCTTTACAATGAGCAGTTCTTC,CASSPNRGGLYNEQFF
.,TRBD2,TRBV7-2,TRBJ2-5,15,TGTGCCAGCAGCTTTTTGCGGGGGTACCAAGAGACCCAGTACTTC,CASSFLRGYQETQYF
.,TRBD1,TRBV4-1,TRBJ2-1,17,TGCGCCAGCAGCCAACCACTACAGGGGCGTCCCAACAATGAGCAGTTCTTC,CASSQPLQGRPNNEQFF
.,TRBD1,TRBV10-2,TRBJ1-5,14,TGCGCCAGTCGGAAGGGACAGGGCAATCAGCCCCAGCATTTT,CASRKGQGNQPQHF
.,TRBD1,TRBV25-1,TRBJ2-7,13,TGTGCCAGCAGTTCGTCAGGGGGCGTTTCACAGTACTTC,CASSSSGGVSQYF
.,.,TRBV7-9,TRBJ2-5,15,TGTGCCAGCAGCTTAGCCAACAGCGGCCAAGAGACCCAGTACTTC,CASSLANSGQETQYF
.,TRBD2,TRBV6-2/TRBV6-3,TRBJ2-6,19,TGTGCCAGCAGTTATGCTAGCGGGGGGATTATCTCTGGGGCCAACGTCCTGACTTTC,CASSYASGGIISGANVLTF
.,.,TRBV19,TRBJ1-1,15,TGTGCCAGTAGTGACATGGGTTTGTTCGCCACTGAAGCTTTCTTT,CASSDMGLFATEAFF
.,.,TRBV5-6,TRBJ1-4,14,TGTGCCAGCAGCTCCGGACAGAAACATGAAAAACTGTTTTTT,CASSSGQKHEKLFF
.,TRBD1,TRBV28,TRBJ2-1,13,TGTGCCAGCAGCCTCCAGGGGACAGGGGCGACGCTCTTC,CASSLQGTGATLF
few,TRBD1,TRBV4-1,TRBJ1-2,16,TGCGCCAGCAGCCCGATTGTGGGACAGGGGTTCTATGGCTACACCTTC,CASSPIVGQGFYGYTF